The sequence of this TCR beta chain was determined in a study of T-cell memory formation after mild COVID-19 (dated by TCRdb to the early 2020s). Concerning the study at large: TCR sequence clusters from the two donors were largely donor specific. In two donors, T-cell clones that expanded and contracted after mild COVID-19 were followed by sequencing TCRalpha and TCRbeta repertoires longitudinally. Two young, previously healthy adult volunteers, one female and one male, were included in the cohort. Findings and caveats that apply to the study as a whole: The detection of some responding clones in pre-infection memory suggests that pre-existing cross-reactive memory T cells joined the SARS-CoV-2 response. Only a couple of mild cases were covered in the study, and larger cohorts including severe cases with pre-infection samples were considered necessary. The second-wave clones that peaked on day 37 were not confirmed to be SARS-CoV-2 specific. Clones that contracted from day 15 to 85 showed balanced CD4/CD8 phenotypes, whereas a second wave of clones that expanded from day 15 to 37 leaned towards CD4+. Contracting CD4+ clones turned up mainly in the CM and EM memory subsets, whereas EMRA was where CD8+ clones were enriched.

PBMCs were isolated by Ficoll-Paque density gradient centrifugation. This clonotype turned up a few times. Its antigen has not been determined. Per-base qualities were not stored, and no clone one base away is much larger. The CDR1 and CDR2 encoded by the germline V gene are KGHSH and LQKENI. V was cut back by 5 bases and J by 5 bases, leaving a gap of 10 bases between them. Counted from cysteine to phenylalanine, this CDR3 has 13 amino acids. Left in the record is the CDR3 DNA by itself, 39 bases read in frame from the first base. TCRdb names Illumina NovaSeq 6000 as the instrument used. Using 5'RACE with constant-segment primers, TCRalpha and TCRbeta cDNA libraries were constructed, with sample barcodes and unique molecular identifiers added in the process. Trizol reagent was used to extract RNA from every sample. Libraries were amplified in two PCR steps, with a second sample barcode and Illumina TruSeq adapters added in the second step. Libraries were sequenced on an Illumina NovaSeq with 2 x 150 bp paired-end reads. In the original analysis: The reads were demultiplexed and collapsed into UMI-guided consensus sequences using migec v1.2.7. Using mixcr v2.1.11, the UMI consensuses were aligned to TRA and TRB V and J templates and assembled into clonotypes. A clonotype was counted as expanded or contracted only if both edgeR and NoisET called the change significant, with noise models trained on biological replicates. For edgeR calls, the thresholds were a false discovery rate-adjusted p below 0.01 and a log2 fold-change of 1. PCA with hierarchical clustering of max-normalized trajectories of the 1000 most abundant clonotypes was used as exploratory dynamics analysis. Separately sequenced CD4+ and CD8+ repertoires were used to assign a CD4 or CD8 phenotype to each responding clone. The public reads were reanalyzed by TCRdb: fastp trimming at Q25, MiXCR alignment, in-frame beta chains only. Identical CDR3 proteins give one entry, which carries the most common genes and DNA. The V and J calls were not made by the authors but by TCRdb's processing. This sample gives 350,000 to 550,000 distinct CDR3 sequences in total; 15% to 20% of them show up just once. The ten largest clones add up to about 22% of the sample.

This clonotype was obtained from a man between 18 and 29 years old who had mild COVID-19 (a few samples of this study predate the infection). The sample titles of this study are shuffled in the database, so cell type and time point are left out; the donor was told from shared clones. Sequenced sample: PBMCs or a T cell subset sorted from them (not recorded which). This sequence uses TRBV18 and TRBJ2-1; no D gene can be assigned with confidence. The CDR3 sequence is CASSNLADNEQFF. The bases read TGTGCCAGCTCAAATCTGGCAGACAATGAGCAGTTCTTC.